This T cell receptor (beta chain) was documented in a study of cytomegalovirus exposure and HLA in healthy donors (dated by TCRdb to about 2017). With respect to the entire study: An earlier analysis of approximately 640 of the donors reported more than 250 Gb of sequence data and around 120 million unique TCR beta sequences from about 200 million T cells. Approximately 300 gigabases of sequencing data and around 85 million unique TCR sequences made up an early release that covered approximately 650 HLA-typed donors. Among the roughly 400 genotyped donors, more than 70% belonged to the genetic ancestry cluster associated with self-reported Caucasian donors. The study aimed to test whether cataloging public T cell receptors could reveal signatures of past pathogen exposure. The study used immunosequencing to profile the T cell repertoires of several hundred subjects and linked those repertoires to cytomegalovirus serostatus. Along with the roughly 670-subject first cohort, a separate validation cohort of 120 different subjects was used. To predict cytomegalovirus infection status, the study brought together high-throughput TCR immunosequencing, statistical association of individual TCRs with disease status, and machine learning. In a later analysis, previously published TCR beta repertoires from some 640 donors were re-analyzed and high-resolution HLA genotyping was added so that TCR occurrence patterns could be studied. The later analysis used no new phenotypic data to find candidate immune exposures, relying instead on TCR beta sequences and their occurrence across donors. An earlier analysis of about 600 of the donors used high-throughput TCR beta sequencing to judge whether each TCR beta V gene segment behaved as functional or pseudogenic. Alongside the repertoire data, information on donor age, sex, ethnicity and CMV serostatus was compiled. A later genetic analysis took genome-wide SNP genotypes for about three fifths of the 666 donors and used that subset as a discovery cohort. All discovery cohort repertoires had been generated using a single sequencing platform. Class I and class II HLA loci were covered by the typing at four-digit resolution. Typing coverage differed by locus: A, B, C, DRB1 and DQB1 were typed in about 620-630 donors, DQA1 in approximately 520, DPA1 in 600 to 610, and DPB1 in just under 490. A handful of DR-DQ haplotypes were handled as single units for association and clustering because linkage in the cohort was strong. Among a few hundred genotyped donors of the cohort, an average of around 240,000 unique TCR beta nucleotide sequences were sequenced per donor, roughly 20% of them non-productive. Paper-wide results and their limitations: In a later analysis, most CMV-associated TCR beta chains were found to appear HLA-restricted, with HLA associations seemingly driven largely by CMV exposure. A further reported finding was that TCR beta sequences accurately predicted the HLA-A and HLA-B alleles for most subjects in the first cohort. In this cohort, only TCR beta chains were sequenced, and detectable features were limited by the absence of alpha or paired-chain data. A total of about 150 TCR beta chains were listed by the study as associated with cytomegalovirus. In a later analysis, several top co-occurrence clusters were reported to appear linked to parvovirus B19, influenza, CMV and Epstein-Barr virus. In a later genetic analysis, fewer N-insertions in productive TCRs were reported among donors in an Asian-associated ancestry cluster than the approximately 670-donor mean. V-gene and J-gene trimming of TCR beta chains was associated with a missense DCLRE1C variant in a later genetic analysis, and the association was replicated in an independent cohort. When HLA alleles, especially DR and DQ, strongly co-occurred, TCR associations were difficult to assign to individual alleles. Cytomegalovirus status was reported to be diagnosed by the classifier with high specificity and sensitivity in both the original and validation cohorts. The presence/absence analyses assumed that sequencing depth was roughly uniform across donors, and that assumption may not be true. In a later analysis, around 17,000 TCR beta sequences were associated with specific HLA alleles at a false discovery rate of 0.05. Because HLA typing was missing for some donors at each locus, association tests included only the typed subset. The authors suggested that the approach could potentially be generalized to other disease states and immunological phenotypes. Immune exposure information for the cohort was limited to CMV serostatus. The earlier analysis of approximately 590 of the donors excluded some 16 rarely observed V segments, including chromosome 9 orphons, because counts were too low. A group of highly shared sequence variants was considered likely to be a technical artifact of the sequencing pipeline. In vitro tests confirmed that a few of the cytomegalovirus-associated TCR beta chains recognize cytomegalovirus antigens. Most TCR sequences were seen in very few donors, while some public TCRs were found in many individuals. In an earlier analysis of roughly 500 of the donors, most TCR beta V segments appeared in productive rearrangements about 87% or about 30% of the time, broadly matching IMGT annotations. Linkage disequilibrium might explain the correlated functional status among segregating V segments, but an unknown experimental factor could not be excluded. In a later analysis, TCR association rates were found to vary across HLA loci, with the most associated TCRs seen for DRB1 alleles and the fewest for HLA-C alleles. Compared with equally common non-associated chains, HLA-associated TCR beta chains in a later analysis were more clonally expanded and had lower generation probabilities.

Library preparation used the immunoSEQ multiplex PCR assay. For the multiplex PCR, a mixture combining 60 forward primers for TCR Vbeta segments and 13 reverse primers for TCR Jbeta segments was used. The CDR3 region of rearranged TCR beta genes was amplified from genomic DNA by a multiplex PCR assay. The amplified TCR beta libraries were sequenced on the Illumina HiSeq System as 87-base-pair reads. Regarding the original processing steps: Across the 670 or so repertoires, a later analysis counted approximately 75 million unique TCR beta chains, 8.5 million to 12 million of which were shared by at least two donors. Raw reads were error-corrected and collapsed into unique sequences by a nearest-neighbor algorithm in which closely related sequences were merged to remove PCR and sequencing errors. CDR3 sequences were aligned to IMGT reference sequences to assign V, D and J gene segments. For a sequence to be retained, a match of at least six nucleotides was required to both a V gene segment and a J gene segment. Rearrangements were called productive when the CDR3 lacked stop codons and stayed in frame with V and J; all others were non-productive. CDR3 was defined by IMGT convention, running from the second conserved V-encoded cysteine to the conserved J-encoded phenylalanine. The earlier analysis of some 600 of the donors excluded sequences that lacked an unambiguous match to a single V gene segment. In an earlier analysis of almost 600 of the donors, a V segment was called functional when productive rearrangements were above 56.7%, and segregating when the standard deviation between donors exceeded 5%. A statistical classification framework was built to diagnose cytomegalovirus status from the catalog of TCR beta chain sequences. A later analysis assigned V and J genes by comparing TCR nucleotide sequences with IMGT/GENE-DB human TR gene sequences. Using the TCRdist pipeline, a later analysis assigned CDR3 sequences along with most-parsimonious VDJ recombination scenarios. In a later analysis, every TCR beta chain was defined by the combination of its CDR3 amino acid sequence and its V-gene family, and reads without a unique V-gene family were dropped. A later analysis removed 550 to 650 highly shared, low-generation-probability nucleotide sequences to deal with suspected cross-contamination and a sequencing artifact. For each public chain, a later analysis derived a clonal expansion index from normalized ranks of inferred template counts within each repertoire. In a later analysis, generation probabilities were computed with a VDJ recombination model fitted to out-of-frame rearrangements, and the resulting probabilities were checked against IGoR. A later analysis scored TCR-TCR, TCR-HLA and TCR-CMV co-occurrence with hypergeometric tests, applying a repertoire-size bias correction to TCR pairs. A later analysis estimated false discovery rates by permuting HLA or CMV assignments 20 times. In a later analysis, co-occurring TCRs were grouped using DBSCAN, with TCRdist sequence similarity added in when clustering inside HLA-allele-positive subsets. Repertoires with fewer than 30,000 or more than 120,000 public chains, plus five repertoires with anomalous nucleotide sharing, were excluded from co-occurrence clustering. TCRdb mirrors the immuneACCESS table, restricted to in-frame sequences. Some clones are absent from its copies; in checked studies, under half trace to an unresolved V gene, and the reason for the others is unknown. The V and J calls and clone size were taken over from that table, and D and trimming were inferred from the DNA. The sample contains fewer than 200,000 clones, 70% to 85% of them found a single time. The ten largest clonotypes hold around 3.5% of the sample.

Details on this clone: The antigen it recognizes is unknown. Base quality data are lacking; no much larger clone is found one base away.

The cohort consisted of 666 healthy bone marrow donors. All cohort members were sampled while nominally healthy, although unrecorded immune exposures were likely present. The donor was CMV seropositive and belonged to the group of a few hundred seropositive cohort members. Each donor provided a peripheral blood sample, and peripheral blood mononuclear cells were used for TCR beta sequencing. Genomic DNA extraction from the blood cell samples was performed with the Qiagen DNeasy Blood Extraction Kit. The clonotype originates from a man aged 40-50 years in good health and CMV-seropositive. The material sequenced was PBMCs.

The encoded CDR3 is CASSYAVEALNTEAFF. In nucleotides, the sequence is TGTGCCAGCAGTTATGCCGTTGAGGCGTTGAACACTGAAGCTTTCTTT. The sequence joins TRBV6-5 to TRBJ1-1, with no confident D gene call. CDR1 and CDR2 are drawn from the germline V gene: MNHEY, SVGAGI. V drops 3 bases and J drops 0 bases, leaving 14 bases in between. Inclusive of the bounding cysteine and phenylalanine, the CDR3 is 16 residues long. The CDR3 DNA has 48 bases and is translated from base 1.